Sequencing of this T cell receptor beta chain was carried out in a study of shared clonotypes between healthy human individuals. Overall study context: Every donor yielded three CD4 naive, three CD4 memory, two CD8 naive and one CD8 memory plate. General study findings and limits: Among donors, clonotype sharing was expected to be affected by sequencing depth.

TCRdb's copy holds only in-frame clones and misses some; the assay was immunoSEQ multiplex PCR. The sample has hundreds of thousands of clones; roughly 73% are singletons. Adult Caucasians living in Nashville, Tennessee made up all of the donors. Worth noting for this clone: Its target is not known.

The CDR3 spans 17 residues. J gave up 0 bases and V 4 bases, and 6 bases lay outside the gene matches. Germline CDR1 SGHAT, CDR2 FQNNGV. The receptor comes from a woman in her 30s in good health. This chain connects TRBV11-2 to TRBJ2-1, with TRBD2 identical over 10 bases. Sequencing input: memory CD4+ T cells sorted from blood. The subset is: CD45RA-negative fraction. In DNA form, the CDR3 reads TGTGCCAGCAGCTCCCCCAGCGGGGGGGTCTCCTACAATGAGCAGTTCTTC. Amino acids: CASSSPSGGVSYNEQFF.